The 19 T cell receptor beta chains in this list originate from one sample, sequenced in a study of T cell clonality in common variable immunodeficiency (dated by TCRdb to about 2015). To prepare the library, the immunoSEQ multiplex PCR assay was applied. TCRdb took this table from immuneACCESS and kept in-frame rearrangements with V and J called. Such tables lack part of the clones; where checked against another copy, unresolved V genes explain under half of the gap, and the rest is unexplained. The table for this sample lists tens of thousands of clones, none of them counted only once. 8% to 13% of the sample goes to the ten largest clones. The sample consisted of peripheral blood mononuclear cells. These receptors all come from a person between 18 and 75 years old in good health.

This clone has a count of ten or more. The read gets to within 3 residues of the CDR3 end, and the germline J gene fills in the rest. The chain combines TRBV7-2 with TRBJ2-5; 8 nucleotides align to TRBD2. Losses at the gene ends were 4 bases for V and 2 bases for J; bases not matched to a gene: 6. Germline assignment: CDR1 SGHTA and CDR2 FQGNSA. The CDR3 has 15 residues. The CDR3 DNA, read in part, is TGTGCCAGCAGCTCCCAGCGGGGGCCGCAAGAGACC. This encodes CASSSQRGPQET. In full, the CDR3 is CASSSQRGPQETQYF.

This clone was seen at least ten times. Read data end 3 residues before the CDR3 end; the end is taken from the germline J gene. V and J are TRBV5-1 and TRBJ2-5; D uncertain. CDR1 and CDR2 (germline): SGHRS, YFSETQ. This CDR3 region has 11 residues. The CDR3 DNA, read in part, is TGCGCCAGCAGCTTGGAGGGTACC. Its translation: CASSLEGT. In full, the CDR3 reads CASSLEGTQYF.

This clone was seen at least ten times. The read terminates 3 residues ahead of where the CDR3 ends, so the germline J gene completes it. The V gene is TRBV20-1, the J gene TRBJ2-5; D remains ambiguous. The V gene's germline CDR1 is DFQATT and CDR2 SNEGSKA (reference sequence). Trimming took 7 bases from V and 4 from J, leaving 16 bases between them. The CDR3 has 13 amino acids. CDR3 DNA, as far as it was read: TGCAGTGTCGCTAGAGGCTCCCCAGAGACC. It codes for CSVARGSPET. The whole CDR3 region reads CSVARGSPETQYF.

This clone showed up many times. Incomplete CDR3 DNA: TGTGCCAGCAGCTCCGGGGGGGCTACCACAGATACG. This encodes CASSSGGATTDT. The whole CDR3 sequence reads CASSSGGATTDTQYF. This chain joins TRBV5-4 and TRBJ2-3, with 8 bases aligning to TRBD2. With the read ending 3 residues before the CDR3 end, the germline J gene is used to fill in that end. Losses at the gene ends were 3 bases for V and 2 bases for J; bases not matched to a gene: 5. Germline V gene data show CDR1 as SGHNT and CDR2 as YYREEE (reference sequence). The CDR3 extends over 15 amino acids. The full variable domain, rest sourced from reference TRBV5-4 and TRBJ2-3, is ETGVTQSPTHLIKTRGQQVTLRCSSQSGHNTVSWYQQALGQGPQFIFQYYREEENGRGNFPPRFSGLQFPNYSSELNVNALELDDSALYLCASSSGGATTDTQYFGPGTRLTVL.

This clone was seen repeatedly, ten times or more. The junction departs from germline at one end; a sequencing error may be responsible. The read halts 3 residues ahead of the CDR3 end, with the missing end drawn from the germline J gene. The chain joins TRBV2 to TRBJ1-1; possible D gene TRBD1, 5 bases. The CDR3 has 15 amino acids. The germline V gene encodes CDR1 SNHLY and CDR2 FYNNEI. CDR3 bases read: TGTGCCAGCAGGGAAGACAGTATCATGAACACTGAA. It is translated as CASREDSIMNTE. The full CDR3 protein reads CASREDSIMNTEAFF.

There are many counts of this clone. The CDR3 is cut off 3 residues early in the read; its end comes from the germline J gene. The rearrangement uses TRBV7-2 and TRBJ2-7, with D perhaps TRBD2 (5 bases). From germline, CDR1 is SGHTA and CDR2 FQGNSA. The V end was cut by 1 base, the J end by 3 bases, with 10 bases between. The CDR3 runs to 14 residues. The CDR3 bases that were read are TGTGCCAGCAGCTTAGGGGCCGGGGACTACGAG. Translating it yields CASSLGAGDYE. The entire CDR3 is CASSLGAGDYEQYF.

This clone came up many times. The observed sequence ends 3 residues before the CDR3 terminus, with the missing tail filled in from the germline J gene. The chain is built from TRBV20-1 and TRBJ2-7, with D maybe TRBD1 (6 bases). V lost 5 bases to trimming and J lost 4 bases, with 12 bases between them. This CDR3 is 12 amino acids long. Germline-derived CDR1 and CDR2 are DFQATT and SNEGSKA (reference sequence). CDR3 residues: CSAYRVPYEQYF. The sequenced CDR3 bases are TGCAGTGCTTACAGGGTGCCTTACGAG.

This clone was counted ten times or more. The CDR3 reads CATSRVLTSTDTQYF. CDR3 bases read: TGTGCCACCAGCAGAGTATTAACTAGCACAGATACG. The J gene is TRBJ2-3, the V gene TRBV15; D call uncertain. The read finishes 3 residues shy of the CDR3 end, and the germline J gene is used to complete it. The germline V and J ends were trimmed by 1 base and 0 bases, with 8 bases remaining between them. The CDR3 has 15 residues. Germline V gene data show CDR1 as LNHNV and CDR2 as YYDKDF (reference sequence).

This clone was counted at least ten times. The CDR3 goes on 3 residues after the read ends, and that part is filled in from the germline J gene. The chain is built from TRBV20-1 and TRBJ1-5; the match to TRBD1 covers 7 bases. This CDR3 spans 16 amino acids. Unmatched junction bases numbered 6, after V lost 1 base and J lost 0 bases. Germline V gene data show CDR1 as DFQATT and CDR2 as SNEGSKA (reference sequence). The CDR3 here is CSARGQGSGSNQPQHF. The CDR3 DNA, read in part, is TGCAGTGCTAGAGGACAGGGATCCGGTAGCAATCAGCCC.

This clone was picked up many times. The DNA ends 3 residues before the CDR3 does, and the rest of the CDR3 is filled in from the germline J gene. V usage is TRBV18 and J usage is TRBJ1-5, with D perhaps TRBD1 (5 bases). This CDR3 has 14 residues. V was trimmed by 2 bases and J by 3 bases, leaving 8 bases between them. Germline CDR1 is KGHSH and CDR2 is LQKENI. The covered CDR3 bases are TGTGCCAGCTCACCAGACAGAGTCAATCAGCCC. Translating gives CASSPDRVNQP. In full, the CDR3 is CASSPDRVNQPQHF. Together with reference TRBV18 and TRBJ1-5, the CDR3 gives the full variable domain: NAGVMQNPRHLVRRRGQEARLRCSPMKGHSHVYWYRQLPEEGLKFMVYLQKENIIDESGMPKERFSAEFPKEGPSILRIQQVVRGDSAAYFCASSPDRVNQPQHFGDGTRLSIL.

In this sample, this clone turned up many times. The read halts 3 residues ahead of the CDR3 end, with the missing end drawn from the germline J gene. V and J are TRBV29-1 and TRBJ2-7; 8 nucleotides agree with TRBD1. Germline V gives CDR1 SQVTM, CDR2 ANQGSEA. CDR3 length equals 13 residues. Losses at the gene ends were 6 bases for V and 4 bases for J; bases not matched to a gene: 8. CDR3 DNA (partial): TGCAGCGTCCCGGGACAGGCTAAATACGAG. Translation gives CSVPGQAKYE. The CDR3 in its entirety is CSVPGQAKYEQYF.

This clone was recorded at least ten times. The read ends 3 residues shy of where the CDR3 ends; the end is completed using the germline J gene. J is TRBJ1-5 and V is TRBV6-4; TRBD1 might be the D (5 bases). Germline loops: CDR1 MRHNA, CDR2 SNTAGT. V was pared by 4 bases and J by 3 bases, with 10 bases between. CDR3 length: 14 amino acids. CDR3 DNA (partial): TGTGCCAGCAGTGTGGCAGGGCCCAATCAGCCC. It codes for CASSVAGPNQP. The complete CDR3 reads CASSVAGPNQPQHF.

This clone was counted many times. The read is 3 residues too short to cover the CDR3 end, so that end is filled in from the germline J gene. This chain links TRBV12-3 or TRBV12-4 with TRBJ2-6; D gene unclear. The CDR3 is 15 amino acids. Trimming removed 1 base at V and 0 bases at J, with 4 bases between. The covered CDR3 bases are TGTGCCAGCAGTTTAGTCGGCTCTGGGGCCAACGTC. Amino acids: CASSLVGSGANV. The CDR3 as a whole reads CASSLVGSGANVLTF.

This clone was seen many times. Partial CDR3 DNA: TGCGCCAGCAGCGCCCTGGGCAGGGTCCGAGATGAAAAA. Its protein is CASSALGRVRDEK. The full CDR3 reads CASSALGRVRDEKLFF. The chain has TRBV5-1 and TRBJ1-4, with D perhaps TRBD1 (5 bases). From the germline J gene comes the end of the CDR3, since the read stops 3 residues before it. V dropped 4 bases and J dropped 6 bases, with 19 bases sitting between them. CDR1 and CDR2 from the germline V gene are SGHRS and YFSETQ. This CDR3 comprises 16 residues.

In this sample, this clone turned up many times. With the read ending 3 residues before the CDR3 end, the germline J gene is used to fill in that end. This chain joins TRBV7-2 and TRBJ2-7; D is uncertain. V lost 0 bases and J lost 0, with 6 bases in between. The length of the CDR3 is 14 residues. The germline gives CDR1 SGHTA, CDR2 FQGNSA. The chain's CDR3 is CASSLAQASYEQYF. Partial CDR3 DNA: TGTGCCAGCAGCTTAGCGCAAGCCTCCTACGAG.

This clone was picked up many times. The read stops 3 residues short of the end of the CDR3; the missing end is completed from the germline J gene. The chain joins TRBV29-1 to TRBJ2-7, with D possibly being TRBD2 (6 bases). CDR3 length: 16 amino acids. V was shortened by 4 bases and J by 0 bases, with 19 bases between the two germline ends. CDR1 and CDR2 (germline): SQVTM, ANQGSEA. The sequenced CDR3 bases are TGCAGCGTTGCTGCAGGGAGGTTCGGTTTCTCCTACGAG. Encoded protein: CSVAAGRFGFSYE. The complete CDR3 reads CSVAAGRFGFSYEQYF.

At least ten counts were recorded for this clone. This CDR3 reads CASSVQGSPGNTIYF. The part of the CDR3 DNA that was read is TGTGCCAGCAGTGTACAGGGATCGCCTGGAAACACC. V usage is TRBV6-1 and J usage is TRBJ1-3; a possible D gene is TRBD1 (6 bases). The read falls 3 residues short of the CDR3 end, and the missing part is taken from the germline J gene. This CDR3 region has 15 residues. V was cut by 4 bases and J by 2 bases, with 12 bases left in between. Germline CDR1 reads MNHNS; CDR2 reads SASEGT.

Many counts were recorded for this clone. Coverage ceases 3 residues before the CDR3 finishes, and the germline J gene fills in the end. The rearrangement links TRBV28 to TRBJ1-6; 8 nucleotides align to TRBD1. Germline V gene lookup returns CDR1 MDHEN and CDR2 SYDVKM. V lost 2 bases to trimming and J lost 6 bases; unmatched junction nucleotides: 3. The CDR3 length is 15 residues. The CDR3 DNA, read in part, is TGTGCCAGCAGTTTAAGGGACAGGACTAATTCACCC. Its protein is CASSLRDRTNSP. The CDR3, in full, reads CASSLRDRTNSPLHF.

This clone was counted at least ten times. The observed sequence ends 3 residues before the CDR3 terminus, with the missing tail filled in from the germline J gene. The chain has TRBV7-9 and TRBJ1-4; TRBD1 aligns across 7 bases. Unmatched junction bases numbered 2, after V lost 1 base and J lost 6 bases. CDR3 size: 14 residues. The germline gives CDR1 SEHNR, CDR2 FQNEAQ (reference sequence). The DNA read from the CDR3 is TGTGCCAGCAGCTTAGGCAGGGGGTATGAAAAA. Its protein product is CASSLGRGYEK. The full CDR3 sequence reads CASSLGRGYEKLFF.